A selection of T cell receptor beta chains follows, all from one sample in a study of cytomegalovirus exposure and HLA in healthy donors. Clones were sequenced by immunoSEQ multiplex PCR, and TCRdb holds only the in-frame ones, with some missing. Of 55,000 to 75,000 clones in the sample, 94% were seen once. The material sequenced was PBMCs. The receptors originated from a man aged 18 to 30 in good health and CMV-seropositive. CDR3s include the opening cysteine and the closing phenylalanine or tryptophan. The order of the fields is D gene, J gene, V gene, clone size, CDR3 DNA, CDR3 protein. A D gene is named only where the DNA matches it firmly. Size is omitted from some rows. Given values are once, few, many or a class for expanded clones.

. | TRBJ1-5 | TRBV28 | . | TGTGCCAGCAGTCAACCCCCAGGGCACAATCAGCCCCAGCATTTT | CASSQPPGHNQPQHF
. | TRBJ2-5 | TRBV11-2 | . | TGTGCCAGCAGCCCTCAAGTGGGCTTGAGTGGAGAGACCCAGTACTTC | CASSPQVGLSGETQYF
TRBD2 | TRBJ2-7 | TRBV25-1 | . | TGTGCCAGCAGTGAAGGGGCGGGAGAGCGGTACTTC | CASSEGAGERYF
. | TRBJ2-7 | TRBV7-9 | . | TGTGCCAGCAGCACCCGGGTGACTTCAGAGCAGTACTTC | CASSTRVTSEQYF
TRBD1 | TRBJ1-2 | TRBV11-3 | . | TGTGCCAGCAGACCCACAGGGGGCGGTGGCTACACCTTC | CASRPTGGGGYTF
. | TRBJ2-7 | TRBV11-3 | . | TGTGCCAGCAGCTTAGCGAGCCTGAACGAGCAGTACTTC | CASSLASLNEQYF
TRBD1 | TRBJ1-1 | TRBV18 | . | TGTGCCAGCTCCGCCGGGACAGCCGACATGAACACTGAAGCTTTCTTT | CASSAGTADMNTEAFF
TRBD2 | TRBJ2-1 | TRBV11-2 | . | TGTGCCAGCAGCTGGGGGGCTAGCGGGGCCTATGAGCAGTTCTTC | CASSWGASGAYEQFF
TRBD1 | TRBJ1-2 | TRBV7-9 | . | TGTGCCAGCAGCCAGCCCAGGGGGGCTACGGGTTTGCACTATGGCTACACCTTC | CASSQPRGATGLHYGYTF
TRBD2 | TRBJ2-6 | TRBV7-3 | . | TGTGCCAGCAGCCTCTCACTAGCGGGGGGCCCTGGGGCCAACGTCCTGACTTTC | CASSLSLAGGPGANVLTF
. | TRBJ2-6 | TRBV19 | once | TGTGCCAGTATTAGAGGGGGGGAAGGGGCCAACGTCCTGACTTTC | CASIRGGEGANVLTF
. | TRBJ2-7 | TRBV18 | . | TGTGCCAGCTCACCGGACATTACCTCCTACGAGCAGTACTTC | CASSPDITSYEQYF
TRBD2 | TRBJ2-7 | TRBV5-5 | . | TGTGCCAGCAGCCTATCCGGGACTAGCGTTTCCTACGAGCAGTACTTC | CASSLSGTSVSYEQYF
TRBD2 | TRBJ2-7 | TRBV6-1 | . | TGTGCCAGCAGTGAAGTTCGACTAGCGGGACCCTACGAGCAGTACTTC | CASSEVRLAGPYEQYF
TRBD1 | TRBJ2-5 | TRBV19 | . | TGTGCCAGTAGTACCCGGACAGGGAGGGAGACCCAGTACTTC | CASSTRTGRETQYF
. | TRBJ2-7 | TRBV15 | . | TGTGCCACCAGCAGAGCGGACAGAACCGAGCAGTACTTC | CATSRADRTEQYF
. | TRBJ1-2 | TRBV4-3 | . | TGCGCCAGCAGCCAAGAGAGTAGGCAGGCTCTGACCCTCTATGGCTACACCTTC | CASSQESRQALTLYGYTF
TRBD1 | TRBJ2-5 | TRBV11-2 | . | TGTGCCAGCAGCTTAGTTCAGGGGGCTGGAGAGACCCAGTACTTC | CASSLVQGAGETQYF
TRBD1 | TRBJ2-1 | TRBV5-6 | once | TGTGCCAGCACCGTTGGAGGTGGACAGGGGATCTACAATGAGCAGTTCTTC | CASTVGGGQGIYNEQFF
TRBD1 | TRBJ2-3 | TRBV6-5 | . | TGTGCCAGCAGCCAGACAGGGAAAGATACGCAGTATTTT | CASSQTGKDTQYF
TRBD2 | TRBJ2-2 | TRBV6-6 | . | TGTGCCAGCAGTGGTCCCGGGAGGGACACCGGGGAGCTGTTTTTT | CASSGPGRDTGELFF
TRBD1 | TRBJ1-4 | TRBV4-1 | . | TGCGCCAGCAGTCGAACAGGGGTTGTTGGTAATGAAAAACTGTTTTTT | CASSRTGVVGNEKLFF
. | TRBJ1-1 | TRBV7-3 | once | TGTGCCAGCAGCGACATCGAGGGAACTGAAGCTTTCTTT | CASSDIEGTEAFF
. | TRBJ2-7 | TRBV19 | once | TGTGCCAGTAGTGGATCCGGACTCGACTACGAGCAGTACTTC | CASSGSGLDYEQYF
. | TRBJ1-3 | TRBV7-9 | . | TGTGCCAGCAGCTTAGTACAGGGAAACACCATATATTTT | CASSLVQGNTIYF
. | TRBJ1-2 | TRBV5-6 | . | TGTGCCAGCAGCTTGGCAGGGCCCAACTATGGCTACACCTTC | CASSLAGPNYGYTF
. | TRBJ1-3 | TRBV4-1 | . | TGCGCCAGCAGCCAAGACGATCGGGTTCTGCAAAACACCATATATTTT | CASSQDDRVLQNTIYF
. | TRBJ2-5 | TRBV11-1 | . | TGTGCCAGCAGCCGTTCGGTGTACCAAGAGACCCAGTACTTC | CASSRSVYQETQYF
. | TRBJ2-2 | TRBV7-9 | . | TGTGCCAGCAGCTTATACAGGGATGGATTGAACACCGGGGAGCTGTTTTTT | CASSLYRDGLNTGELFF
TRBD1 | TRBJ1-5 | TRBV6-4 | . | TGTGCCGGACGTCCTAGGGGGACAGGGGGTAGGGTTAGCAATCAGCCCCAGCATTTT | CAGRPRGTGGRVSNQPQHF
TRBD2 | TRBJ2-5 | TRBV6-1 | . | TGTGCCAGCAAGCGGGTAGCGGGGGGCCAAGAGACCCAGTACTTC | CASKRVAGGQETQYF
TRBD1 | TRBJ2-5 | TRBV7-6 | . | TGTGCCAGCAGCAGACAGGGGGCGTTGGTCGGAGAGACCCAGTACTTC | CASSRQGALVGETQYF
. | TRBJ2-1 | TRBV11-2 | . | TGTGCCAGCAGCGCACGACTAGGGGATGAGCAGTTCTTC | CASSARLGDEQFF
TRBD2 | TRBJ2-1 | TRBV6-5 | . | TGTGCCAGCAGCGGACTAGCGGCACCCAATGAGCAGTTCTTC | CASSGLAAPNEQFF
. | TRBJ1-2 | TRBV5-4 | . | TGTGCCAGCAGCAAGGAGACAGTTAACTATGGCTACACCTTC | CASSKETVNYGYTF
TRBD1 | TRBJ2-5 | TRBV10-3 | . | TGTGCCATCAGGGGGACAGGGCAAGAGACCCAGTACTTC | CAIRGTGQETQYF
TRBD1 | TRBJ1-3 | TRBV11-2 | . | TGTGCCAGCAGCCCAGGGGGGCCCGACTCTGGAAACACCATATATTTT | CASSPGGPDSGNTIYF
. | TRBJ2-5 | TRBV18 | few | TGTGCCAGCTCACCACGGGGCGAGAGTAACCAGTACTTC | CASSPRGESNQYF
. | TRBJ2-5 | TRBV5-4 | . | TGTGCCACCTCCGGACGGAGGGAGGAGACCCAGTACTTC | CATSGRREETQYF
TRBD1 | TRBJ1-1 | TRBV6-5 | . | TGTGCCAGCAGTAAATCGACAGGGTACACTGAAGCTTTCTTT | CASSKSTGYTEAFF
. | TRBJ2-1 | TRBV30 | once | TGTGCCTGGAGTGTAGGTCTGTCCGGGAATGAGCAGTTCTTC | CAWSVGLSGNEQFF
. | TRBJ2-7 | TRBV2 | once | TGTGCCAGCAGGACAGGTTACGAGCAGTACTTC | CASRTGYEQYF